This TCR beta chain was identified during a study of breast tumors, draining lymph nodes, adjacent tissues. Findings and limits, study-wide: Compared with basal-like, luminal-like tumors shared significantly more repertoire with nontumor tissue.

One entry per CDR3 protein results from TCRdb running MiXCR on the multiplex PCR reads. The sample contains about 100,000 distinct CDR3 sequences, approximately 21% of which appear only once. This clonotype was found many times. Antigen unknown. Sequence at one end of the junction differs from germline and may be a read error. Axillary draining lymph nodes of breast cancer patients supplied the node samples. The source material was axillary lymph node tissue. The sequence was collected from a female donor with breast cancer. Some clones in this sample may be carry-over from other donors' samples.

The CDR3 coding sequence is TGTGCCAGCAGCTTGAATATTTTAGGACCTCCGGAATTC. This gives the protein CASSLNILGPPEF. The chain joins TRBV11-1 to TRBJ2-7; D is unclear. Germline V gene sequence: CDR1 SGHAT, CDR2 FQDESV (reference sequence). This CDR3 is 13 amino acids long.